One sample yielded the 13 T cell receptor beta chains listed below, sequenced in a study of T cells in Graves' hyperthyroidism and ophthalmopathy. There were TCR beta CDR3 regions amplified from RNA transcripts. A set of HTBI primers served as the primers for a first-round RT-PCR of the TCR CDR3. TCRdb independently ran MiXCR on the multiplex PCR reads; one entry per CDR3 protein. Seen here are 480,000 or so distinct CDR3 sequences, about 15% observed once, and the top ten hold 15% to 20%. Sequencing was done on a sample of blood. Source of these receptors: a woman younger than 30 with Graves' hyperthyroidism.

This chain links TRBV12-3 or TRBV12-4 with TRBJ1-1, with a tentative D call TRBD1 (5 bases). CDR3 length: 13 residues. Trimming removed 6 bases from V and 0 bases from J, with 8 bases in between. The CDR3 nucleotides read TGTGCCAGCAGGTCGGACATGAACACTGAAGCTTTCTTT. It codes for CASRSDMNTEAFF.

This clonotype was seen many times. The rearrangement uses TRBV20-1 and TRBJ2-7, with D possibly TRBD2 on 6 matching bases. The V and J ends lost 2 bases and 6 bases respectively, with 14 bases between them. Germline values: CDR1 DFQATT, CDR2 SNEGSKA (reference sequence). This CDR3 contains 13 residues. CDR3 bases: TGCAGTGCTAGACGGGGGAGTGAGGCCGAGCAGTACGTC. Translating it yields CSARRGSEAEQYV.

The J gene is TRBJ2-6, the V gene TRBV20-1; no reliable D call. This CDR3 has 15 amino acids. Germline CDR1 reads DFQATT; CDR2 reads SNEGSKA (reference sequence). Trimming cost V 3 bases and J 0 bases, with 9 bases left between them. The CDR3 DNA reads TGCAGTGCTAGTCTAAGGAACTCTGGGGCCAACGTCCTGACTTTC. Its protein is CSASLRNSGANVLTF.

The V call is TRBV20-1, the J call TRBJ1-2; 7 nucleotides line up with TRBD1. Germline CDR1 is DFQATT and CDR2 is SNEGSKA (reference sequence). The CDR3 totals 16 residues. V shed 1 base, J shed 4 bases, and the junction held 12 bases outside the gene matches. This CDR3 reads CSARGSTGAASYGYTF. In nucleotides, the CDR3 is TGCAGTGCTAGAGGGAGCACAGGGGCGGCCTCCTATGGCTACACCTTC.

This rearrangement joins TRBV10-1 to TRBJ1-4, with D maybe TRBD1 (6 bases). This CDR3 has 14 amino acids. V lost 3 bases to trimming and J lost 7 bases, with 12 bases between them. The germline V gene has CDR1 WNHNN and CDR2 SYGVQD (reference sequence). CDR3 nucleotides: TGCGCCAGCAGTGATGGGGGCGGTTTTGAAAAACTGTTTTTT. Translated: CASSDGGGFEKLFF.

This clonotype appeared many times. This rearrangement joins TRBV29-1 to TRBJ2-7; TRBD1 might be the D (6 bases). The V end lost 4 bases, the J end lost 4 bases, and 14 bases lay between the germline ends. Germline CDR1 SQVTM, CDR2 ANQGSEA. The CDR3 has 13 residues. CDR3 sequence reads: CSVGGLTSYEQYF. The CDR3 DNA follows: TGCAGCGTTGGGGGGCTAACTAGTTACGAGCAGTACTTC.

This clonotype was recorded many times. J is TRBJ2-2 and V is TRBV29-1; D remains ambiguous. Trimming removed 3 bases from V and 3 bases from J, with 8 bases in between. Germline V CDR1 and CDR2: SQVTM, ANQGSEA. The CDR3 loop spans 13 amino acids. CDR3 loop: CSVEGTYTGELFF. The CDR3 DNA reads as TGCAGCGTTGAGGGCACATACACCGGGGAGCTGTTTTTT.

The CDR3 protein is CASSLETGGSSYEQYF. CDR3 DNA: TGTGCCAGCAGCTTAGAGACGGGAGGGAGCTCCTACGAGCAGTACTTC. The chain carries TRBV11-3 and TRBJ2-7; TRBD2 matches 8 bases. CDR1 is SGHNT and CDR2 is YENEEA in the germline V gene. This CDR3 region has 16 residues. The trim removed 0 bases at V and 0 bases at J, leaving 4 bases unmatched. The full variable domain, rest sourced from reference TRBV11-3 and TRBJ2-7, is EAGVVQSPRYKIIEKKQPVAFWCNPISGHNTLYWYLQNLGQGPELLIRYENEEAVDDSQLPKDRFSAERLKGVDSTLKIQPAELGDSAVYLCASSLETGGSSYEQYFGPGTRLTVT.

The chain is built from TRBV18 and TRBJ1-1, with D tentatively TRBD1 (5 bases). This CDR3 spans 15 amino acids. Trimming cost V 4 bases and J 1 base, with 13 bases left between them. Germline lookup yields CDR1 KGHSH and CDR2 LQKENI. CDR3 DNA: TGTGCCAGCTCACGTTCGCAGGGTCAGAACACTGAAGCTTTCTTT. Its protein is CASSRSQGQNTEAFF.

This clonotype was picked up many times. The V and J genes are TRBV5-1 and TRBJ2-7, with D perhaps matching TRBD1 (6 bases). The germline gives CDR1 SGHRS, CDR2 YFSETQ. Trimming took 0 bases from V and 1 from J, leaving 14 bases between them. The CDR3 runs to 16 residues. CDR3 in amino acids: CASSLGGQLGSYEQYV. CDR3 nucleotide sequence: TGCGCCAGCAGCTTGGGCGGACAGCTAGGGTCCTACGAGCAGTACGTC.

The chain links TRBV20-1 to TRBJ2-1, with a tentative D call TRBD2 (5 bases). The CDR3 has 12 residues. Germline V CDR1 and CDR2: DFQATT, SNEGSKA (reference sequence). Deletions cut 1 base from V and 10 bases from J, with 11 bases between. CDR3 coding DNA: TGCAGTGCTAGAGTCGGGGAGCGAGAGCAGTTCTTC. Its protein product is CSARVGEREQFF.

This clonotype was counted between two and nine times. The V call is TRBV7-2, the J call TRBJ2-2; D is perhaps TRBD2 (5 bases). V was trimmed by 2 bases and J by 6 bases, leaving 10 bases between them. The germline V gene has CDR1 SGHTA and CDR2 FQGNSA. The CDR3 has 14 amino acids. CDR3: CASSLLLRAGELFF. In DNA, the CDR3 is TGTGCCAGCAGCTTATTATTGAGGGCCGGGGAGCTGTTTTTT.

This clonotype has more than one count but fewer than ten. The chain has TRBV6-1 and TRBJ2-5; 11 bases match TRBD2. Looked up from germline, CDR1 is MNHNS and CDR2 is SASEGT. V was clipped by 6 bases and J by 5 bases; unmatched bases: 11. The CDR3 sequence is 16 residues long. The CDR3 here is CASRELFSGREETQYF. CDR3 nucleotide sequence: TGTGCCAGCAGGGAGCTATTTAGCGGGAGGGAGGAGACCCAGTACTTC.